Sequencing of this T cell receptor (beta chain) was carried out in a study of blood T cell repertoires in COVID-19. Across the whole study: Samples of COVID-19 (acute and convalescent) were obtained from the United States, Italy and Spain. T cells, B-cell-depleted T cells, or PBMCs supplied cDNA or gDNA.

This clone was recorded a few times. Germline CDR1 LNHDA, CDR2 SQIVND (reference sequence). The CDR3 spans 14 residues. V lost 6 bases and J 3 bases, leaving 12 bases between the germline ends. The repertoire was sequenced with immunoSEQ multiplex PCR; TCRdb's copy has only in-frame clones and lacks some. The sample consists of 200,000 to 250,000 clones, approximately 81% of them appearing once. The chain employs TRBV19 and TRBJ1-5, with a tentative D call TRBD1 (5 bases). Sequencing was done on a sample of peripheral blood. The receptor was isolated from a woman older than 75 with acute or convalescent COVID-19. The chain's CDR3 is CASRRREANQPQHF. CDR3 sequence (DNA): TGTGCCAGTAGGCGCAGGGAGGCCAATCAGCCCCAGCATTTT.